The sample holds a few counts of the clone carrying this TCR beta chain. The source of the sample is a study of early T cells in non-severe SARS-CoV-2 infection. CDR1 is SGHTA and CDR2 is FQGNSA in the germline V gene. Losses at the gene ends were 6 bases for V and 6 bases for J; bases not matched to a gene: 14. The CDR3 covers 18 residues. TCRdb ran MiXCR on the 5' RACE reads and lists one entry per CDR3 protein. The sample includes 45,000 to 75,000 distinct CDR3 sequences, 4.5% to 7% seen only once; the top ten take 6.5% to 8.5%. The receptor comes from an adult who was a healthcare worker with PCR-confirmed SARS-CoV-2 infection or an uninfected control (not recorded which). This chain links TRBV7-2 with TRBJ2-3; 14 bases fit TRBD2. Sequencing was carried out using whole blood. DNA of the CDR3: TGTGCCAGCAGTTACGGGACTAGCGGGAGTTGGGGCGGGGATACGCAGTATTTT. This sequence encodes CASSYGTSGSWGGDTQYF.